Below, 31 T cell receptor beta chains from the same sample are listed, as sequenced in a study of cytomegalovirus exposure and HLA in healthy donors. A multiplex PCR was run with 60 Vbeta primers and 13 Jbeta primers. Generated by immunoSEQ multiplex PCR, the TCRdb table keeps only in-frame clones and is missing some. The table records 110,000 to 150,000 clones, 70% to 85% of them present only once. Source material: PBMCs. The receptors here all came from a middle-aged woman in good health and CMV-seronegative.

The chain recombines TRBV4-3 with TRBJ1-2, with TRBD1 matching 9 bases. CDR3 size: 14 residues. V was pared by 3 bases and J by 4 bases, with 3 bases of the junction left unmatched. Germline V lookup: CDR1 LGHNA, CDR2 YSLEER. The CDR3 nucleotides read TGCGCCAGCAGCCACCCGGGACAGGGCTATGGCTACACCTTC. Encoded protein: CASSHPGQGYGYTF.

The V gene is TRBV27, the J gene TRBJ2-4; a weak D match, TRBD2 (5 bases). V was shortened by 5 bases and J by 6 bases, with 17 bases between the two germline ends. Germline CDR1 is MNHEY and CDR2 is SMNVEV (reference sequence). The CDR3 sequence is 15 residues long. The CDR3 DNA is TGTGCCAGCAGTCCCGGCGGAGGAGTAATAAACATTCAGTACTTC. It translates to CASSPGGGVINIQYF.

The chain is built from TRBV5-4 and TRBJ2-1; D gene uncertain. The CDR3 totals 16 residues. Germline CDR1 is SGHNT and CDR2 is YYREEE (reference sequence). V dropped 1 base and J dropped 5 bases, with 16 bases sitting between them. CDR3 bases: TGTGCCAGCAGCTTGACAGTCTCAACCTACGACAATGAGCAGTTCTTC. It yields the protein CASSLTVSTYDNEQFF.

The chain employs TRBV18 and TRBJ2-1, with D possibly TRBD1 on 5 matching bases. The germline V gene encodes CDR1 KGHSH and CDR2 LQKENI. The CDR3 consists of 16 residues. Trimming stripped 3 bases from V and 7 bases from J, with 19 bases between. This CDR3 is CASSPRARVSRNEQFF. The CDR3 DNA follows: TGTGCCAGCTCACCCAGGGCCAGGGTATCGAGAAATGAGCAGTTCTTC.

The chain is built from TRBV4-3 and TRBJ2-1; 7 positions match TRBD2. Germline trimming cut 0 bases from V and 4 bases from J; bases unmatched to any gene: 6. The CDR3 consists of 16 residues. Germline V gene lookup returns CDR1 LGHNA and CDR2 YSLEER. CDR3 residues: CASSQEGLGGYNEQFF. The CDR3 nucleotides are TGCGCCAGCAGCCAAGAAGGACTAGGTGGTTACAATGAGCAGTTCTTC.

V usage is TRBV28 and J usage is TRBJ2-3; no reliable D call. Between the trimmed V and J ends, which lost 3 bases and 0 bases, there was a span of 10 bases. Germline CDR1 MDHEN, CDR2 SYDVKM. The CDR3 has 15 residues. CDR3 residues: CASSFGSRSTDTQYF. The CDR3 bases are TGTGCCAGCAGTTTTGGTTCCAGAAGCACAGATACGCAGTATTTT.

The J gene is TRBJ2-2, the V gene TRBV18, with TRBD1 as a possible D gene (6 bases). The CDR3 is 15 amino acids. Germline values: CDR1 KGHSH, CDR2 LQKENI. V was trimmed by 3 bases and J by 3 bases, leaving 11 bases between them. CDR3 sequence: CASSPQGRDTGELFF. CDR3 bases: TGTGCCAGCTCACCTCAGGGGCGGGACACCGGGGAGCTGTTTTTT.

V usage is TRBV6-6 and J usage is TRBJ2-2; 7 nucleotides agree with TRBD1. The CDR3 sequence is 14 residues long. Germline-derived CDR1 and CDR2 are MNHNY and SVGAGI (reference sequence). The V gene end was trimmed by 6 bases and the J gene end by 0 bases; junction bases not matched to a gene: 1. The CDR3 spells CASRQGTNTGELFF. The CDR3 bases are TGTGCCAGCAGACAGGGGACGAACACCGGGGAGCTGTTTTTT.

The chain is built from TRBV19 and TRBJ2-3, with 10 bases that match TRBD1. Trimming cost V 1 base and J 0 bases; bases outside gene matches: 4. The germline V gene encodes CDR1 LNHDA and CDR2 SQIVND (reference sequence). The CDR3 contains 17 residues. The CDR3 protein is CASSIAWTGGSTDTQYF. The CDR3 DNA follows: TGTGCCAGTAGTATAGCGTGGACAGGGGGAAGCACAGATACGCAGTATTTT.

This chain links TRBV6-5 with TRBJ1-1; the match to TRBD1 covers 7 bases. Germline loops: CDR1 MNHEY, CDR2 SVGAGI. Losses at the gene ends were 4 bases for V and 1 base for J; bases not matched to a gene: 6. This CDR3 spans 15 amino acids. This CDR3 is CASSSPRQGNTEAFF. CDR3 in DNA: TGTGCCAGCAGTTCACCGCGACAGGGGAACACTGAAGCTTTCTTT.

The chain joins TRBV19 to TRBJ1-1; D is perhaps TRBD1 (5 bases). The CDR3 contains 17 residues. Germline lookup yields CDR1 LNHDA and CDR2 SQIVND (reference sequence). V was shortened by 0 bases and J by 3 bases, with 17 bases between the two germline ends. For the CDR3, the DNA is TGTGCCAGTAGTATAGACGGGAGGGGAATCTGGTACACTGAAGCTTTCTTT. Protein sequence: CASSIDGRGIWYTEAFF.

The chain links TRBV6-1 to TRBJ2-5; 11 bases fit TRBD2. The DNA end lines up better with TRBJ2-7; the J call may be wrong. There are 15 residues in the CDR3. Germline lookup yields CDR1 MNHNS and CDR2 SASEGT. Written as DNA, the CDR3 is TGTGCCAGCAGAGAAATGACTAGCGGGACCTACGAGCAGTACTTC. It is translated as CASREMTSGTYEQYF.

The genes are TRBV29-1 and TRBJ2-1; D is undetermined. CDR1 and CDR2 (germline): SQVTM, ANQGSEA. The CDR3 spans 12 residues. In DNA, the CDR3 is TGCGTACTACACGGCCCGGGTCCCGAGCAGTTCTTC. It encodes CVLHGPGPEQFF.

This rearrangement joins TRBV30 to TRBJ2-7; D is ambiguous. Germline V gene lookup returns CDR1 GTSNPN and CDR2 SVGIG (reference sequence). This CDR3 has 16 residues. The V end was cut by 2 bases, the J end by 3 bases, with 20 bases between. The CDR3 DNA is TGTGCCTGGAGTCCACGTCGCGGAGTTAATTACTACGAGCAGTACTTC. It codes for CAWSPRRGVNYYEQYF.

The V gene is TRBV6-5, the J gene TRBJ2-3; 7 bases are shared with TRBD2. This CDR3 is 14 amino acids long. V trimming: 5 bases; J trimming: 2 bases; junction bases outside the gene matches: 4. Germline loops: CDR1 MNHEY, CDR2 SVGAGI. CDR3 residues: CASSRGDYTDTQYF. CDR3 bases: TGTGCCAGCAGTCGGGGGGATTACACAGATACGCAGTATTTT.

This chain joins TRBV9 and TRBJ2-1; 11 positions match TRBD2. Germline trimming cut 4 bases from V and 6 bases from J; bases unmatched to any gene: 3. The length of the CDR3 is 14 residues. Germline V CDR1 and CDR2: SGDLS, YYNGEE. This CDR3 is CASSPLAGANEQFF. Written as DNA, the CDR3 is TGTGCCAGCAGCCCACTAGCGGGGGCCAATGAGCAGTTCTTC.

The rearrangement links TRBV10-3 to TRBJ1-2, with D possibly matching TRBD1 (6 bases). V lost 10 bases, J lost 4 bases, and 19 bases lay in between. Germline V gene data show CDR1 as ENHRY and CDR2 as SYGVKD. This CDR3 has 14 amino acids. The CDR3 here is CATEPEDSVYGYTF. In nucleotides, the CDR3 is TGTGCCACGGAGCCGGAGGACAGCGTCTATGGCTACACCTTC.

This clone appeared once. Here the CDR3 reads CSVEAAGHYNEQFF. CDR3 DNA sequence: TGCAGCGTGGAGGCTGCGGGTCATTACAATGAGCAGTTCTTC. The chain combines TRBV29-1 with TRBJ2-1, with D maybe TRBD2 (5 bases). V dropped 6 bases and J dropped 4 bases, with 16 bases sitting between them. The CDR3 has 14 residues. CDR1 and CDR2 from the germline V gene are SQVTM and ANQGSEA.

V is TRBV18 and J is TRBJ1-1, with 7 bases matching TRBD1. This CDR3 is built from 16 residues. Germline trimming cut 4 bases from V and 0 bases from J; bases unmatched to any gene: 8. Per germline, CDR1 KGHSH and CDR2 LQKENI. CDR3 DNA sequence: TGTGCCAGCTCACAAGAAATGGGACAGATGAACACTGAAGCTTTCTTT. Translated, it gives CASSQEMGQMNTEAFF.

V gene TRBV4-3 combines with J gene TRBJ2-2; the D is unclear. Germline lookup yields CDR1 LGHNA and CDR2 YSLEER. The V and J ends lost 1 base and 1 base respectively, with 16 bases between them. This CDR3 is 18 amino acids long. The CDR3 region has the DNA TGCGCCAGCAGCCAAGTGGGTTATGAGGAGAAGAACACCGGGGAGCTGTTTTTT. It translates to CASSQVGYEEKNTGELFF.

The chain carries TRBV9 and TRBJ2-1; 8 bases match TRBD2. CDR3 size: 15 residues. The V gene end was trimmed by 4 bases and the J gene end by 0 bases; junction bases not matched to a gene: 3. Germline V gene sequence: CDR1 SGDLS, CDR2 YYNGEE. Here the CDR3 DNA reads TGTGCCAGCAGCACCAGCGGGAGCTCCTACAATGAGCAGTTCTTC. Translated, it gives CASSTSGSSYNEQFF. The entire variable domain, with the rest obtained from reference TRBV9 and TRBJ2-1, is as follows: DSGVTQTPKHLITATGQRVTLRCSPRSGDLSVYWYQQSLDQGLQFLIQYYNGEERAKGNILERFSAQQFPDLHSELNLSSLELGDSALYFCASSTSGSSYNEQFFGPGTRLTVL.

The V and J genes are TRBV6-1 and TRBJ2-5, with a weak D call TRBD1 (6 bases). The J call may be wrong; the DNA end is better matched by TRBJ2-7. The CDR3 loop spans 17 amino acids. Germline lookup yields CDR1 MNHNS and CDR2 SASEGT. CDR3 coding DNA: TGTGCCAGCAGTGAAGGAGTTTGGGGGCGGAGCTCCTACGAGCAGTACTTC. Residues: CASSEGVWGRSSYEQYF.

This chain uses TRBV12-2 with TRBJ1-1; the table's D call, TRBD1, has no DNA check behind it. TRBV12-2 is a pseudogene. The CDR3 has 15 residues. The chain's CDR3 is CASRTGQGENTEAFF. The CDR3 nucleotides are TGTGCAAGTCGGACCGGACAGGGAGAGAACACTGAAGCTTTCTTT.

This CDR3 reads CASSSTGTGEQFF. Here the CDR3 DNA reads TGTGCCAGCAGCTCTACCGGGACAGGGGAGCAGTTCTTC. This chain joins TRBV7-3 and TRBJ2-1, with TRBD1 identical over 9 bases. The germline V gene has CDR1 SGHTA and CDR2 FQGTGA. The CDR3 is 13 residues long. Trimming cost V 4 bases and J 10 bases; bases outside gene matches: 5.

This sequence joins TRBV18 and TRBJ2-3; 7 nucleotides agree with TRBD1. Looked up from germline, CDR1 is KGHSH and CDR2 is LQKENI. V lost 3 bases to trimming and J lost 9 bases; unmatched junction nucleotides: 3. This CDR3 has 12 amino acids. CDR3 nucleotide sequence: TGTGCCAGCTCACCCCTAGGGGGCACGCAGTATTTT. Protein: CASSPLGGTQYF.

This clone was recorded a few times. V usage is TRBV7-4 and J usage is TRBJ2-1; no clear D. CDR1 is SGHVT and CDR2 is SQSDAQ in the germline V gene. CDR3 length: 14 residues. Deletions cut 1 base from V and 4 bases from J, with 8 bases between. The CDR3: CASSLGQIYNEQFF. For the CDR3, the DNA is TGTGCCAGCAGCTTAGGGCAGATATACAATGAGCAGTTCTTC.

The chain links TRBV6-1 to TRBJ2-4, with TRBD1 as a possible D gene (6 bases). The V and J ends lost 6 bases and 5 bases respectively, with 14 bases between them. Germline CDR1 is MNHNS and CDR2 is SASEGT. The CDR3 covers 14 residues. CDR3: CASRTGNNQNIQYF. CDR3 nucleotide sequence: TGTGCCAGCAGAACAGGGAATAATCAAAACATTCAGTACTTC.

This chain links TRBV2 with TRBJ2-1, with 13 bases fitting TRBD2. J gave up 4 bases and V 11 bases, and 14 bases lay outside the gene matches. The CDR3 sequence is 17 residues long. CDR1 SNHLY and CDR2 FYNNEI come from the germline V gene. CDR3 DNA: TGTGCCTGCTATCCAGGACTAGCGGGAGAGGATTACAATGAGCAGTTCTTC. Translating it yields CACYPGLAGEDYNEQFF.

The chain has TRBV28 and TRBJ1-5; no definite D call. Germline V gives CDR1 MDHEN, CDR2 SYDVKM. Trimming took off 2 bases at V and 5 bases at J, with 7 bases between the two ends. CDR3 size: 13 residues. The CDR3 nucleotides read TGTGCCAGCAGTTTAGAGAACGATCAGCCCCAGCATTTT. Encoded protein: CASSLENDQPQHF.

The V gene is TRBV10-3, the J gene TRBJ2-1; D may be TRBD2 (5 bases). Germline V gene data show CDR1 as ENHRY and CDR2 as SYGVKD. This CDR3 comprises 17 residues. V was clipped by 2 bases and J by 0 bases, with 14 bases between them. CDR3 protein: CAISETLGFSSYNEQFF. The CDR3 nucleotides read TGTGCCATCAGTGAGACACTAGGGTTTAGCTCCTACAATGAGCAGTTCTTC.

The chain combines TRBV5-1 with TRBJ2-5, with D perhaps TRBD2 (5 bases). V lost 3 bases, J lost 5 bases, and 8 bases lay in between. The CDR3 runs to 12 residues. CDR1 is SGHRS, CDR2 YFSETQ, per germline. CDR3 sequence: CASSYGEETQYF. CDR3 sequence (DNA): TGCGCCAGCAGCTATGGGGAGGAGACCCAGTACTTC.